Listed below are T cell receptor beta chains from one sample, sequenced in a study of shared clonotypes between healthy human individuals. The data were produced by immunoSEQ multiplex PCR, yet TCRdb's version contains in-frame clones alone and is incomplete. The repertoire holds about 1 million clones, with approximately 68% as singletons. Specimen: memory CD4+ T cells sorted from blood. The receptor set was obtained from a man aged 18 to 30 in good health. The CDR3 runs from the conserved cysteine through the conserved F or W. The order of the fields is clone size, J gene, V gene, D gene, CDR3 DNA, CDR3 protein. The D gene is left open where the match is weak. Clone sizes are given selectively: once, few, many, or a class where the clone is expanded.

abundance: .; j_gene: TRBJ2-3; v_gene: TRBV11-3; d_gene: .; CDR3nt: TGTGCCAGCAGCTTACAGGGGGGTACAGATACGCAGTATTTT; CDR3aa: CASSLQGGTDTQYF
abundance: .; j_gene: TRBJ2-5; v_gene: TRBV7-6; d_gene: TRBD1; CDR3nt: TGTGCCAGCAGCCCGGGACAGCAAGAGACCCAGTACTTC; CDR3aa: CASSPGQQETQYF
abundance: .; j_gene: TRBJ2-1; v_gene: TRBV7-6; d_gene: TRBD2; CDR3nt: TGTGCCAGCAGCTACTCTCGGACTAGCGGGAGTGGGGACAATGAGCAGTTCTTC; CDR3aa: CASSYSRTSGSGDNEQFF
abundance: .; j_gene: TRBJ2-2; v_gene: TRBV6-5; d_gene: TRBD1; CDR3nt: TGTGCCAGCACCAGGGGACAGGGAGGCACCGGGGAGCTGTTTTTT; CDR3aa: CASTRGQGGTGELFF
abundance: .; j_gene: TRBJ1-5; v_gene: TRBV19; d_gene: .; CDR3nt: TGTGCCAGTAGTATGACAGCTAGACTTAGCAATCAGCCCCAGCATTTT; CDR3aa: CASSMTARLSNQPQHF
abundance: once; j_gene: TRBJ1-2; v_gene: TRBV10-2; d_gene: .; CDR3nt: TGCGCCACCAACGAAAACTATGGCTACACCTTC; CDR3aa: CATNENYGYTF
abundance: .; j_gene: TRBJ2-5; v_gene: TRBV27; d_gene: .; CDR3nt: TGTGCCAGCAGCACCGGGTCCTTAGAGACCCAGTACTTC; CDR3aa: CASSTGSLETQYF
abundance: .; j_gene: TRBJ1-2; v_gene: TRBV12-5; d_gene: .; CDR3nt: TGTGCTAGTGGGCCCGGGACGGCGTATGGCTACACCTTC; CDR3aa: CASGPGTAYGYTF
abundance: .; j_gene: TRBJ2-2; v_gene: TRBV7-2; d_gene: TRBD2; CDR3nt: TGTGCCAGCAGGGCGTTGGGACTAGCGGAGACCGGGGAGCTGTTTTTT; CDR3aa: CASRALGLAETGELFF
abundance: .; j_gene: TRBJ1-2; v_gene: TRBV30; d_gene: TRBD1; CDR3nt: TGTGCCTGGAGGGCAGCAGGGGGCGGCTATGGCTACACCTTC; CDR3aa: CAWRAAGGGYGYTF
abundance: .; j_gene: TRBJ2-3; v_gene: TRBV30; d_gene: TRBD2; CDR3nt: TGTGCCTGGAGTCTTCTCCGGGGGGGCACAGATACGCAGTATTTT; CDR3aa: CAWSLLRGGTDTQYF
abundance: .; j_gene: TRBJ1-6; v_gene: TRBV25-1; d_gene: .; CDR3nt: TGTGCCAGCAGTGAATATTCAGGCCAGAATTCACCCCTCCACTTT; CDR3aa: CASSEYSGQNSPLHF
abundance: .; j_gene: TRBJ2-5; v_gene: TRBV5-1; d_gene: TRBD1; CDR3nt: TGCGCCAGCAGCTCGGACAGGAGACAAGAGACCCAGTACTTC; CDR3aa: CASSSDRRQETQYF
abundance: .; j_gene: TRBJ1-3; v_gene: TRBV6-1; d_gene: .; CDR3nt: TGTGCCACCCAATTACAGGTCTCTGGAAACACCATATATTTT; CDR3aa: CATQLQVSGNTIYF
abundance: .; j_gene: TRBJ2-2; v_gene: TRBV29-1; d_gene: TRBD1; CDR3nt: TGCAGCGTTGCCGCCGGGACAGGGGGAACCGGGGAGCTGTTTTTT; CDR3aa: CSVAAGTGGTGELFF
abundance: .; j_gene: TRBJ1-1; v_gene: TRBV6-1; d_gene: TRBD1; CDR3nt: TGTGCCAGCAGGGACGGACAGGGCGGCACTGAAGCTTTCTTT; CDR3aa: CASRDGQGGTEAFF
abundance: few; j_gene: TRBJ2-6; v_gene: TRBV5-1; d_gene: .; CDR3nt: TGCGCCAGCAGCTTGAGCGTCCTAAGCTCTGGGGCCAACGTCCTGACTTTC; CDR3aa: CASSLSVLSSGANVLTF
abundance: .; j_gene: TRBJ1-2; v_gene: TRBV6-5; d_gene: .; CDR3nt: TGTGCCAGCAGCCAGGTTCTTACTAACTATGGCTACACCTTC; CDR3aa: CASSQVLTNYGYTF
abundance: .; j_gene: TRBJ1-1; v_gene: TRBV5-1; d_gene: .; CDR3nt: TGCGCCAGCAGCTTGGGGCAGGGGAGTAGTCCTGAAGCTTTCTTT; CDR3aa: CASSLGQGSSPEAFF
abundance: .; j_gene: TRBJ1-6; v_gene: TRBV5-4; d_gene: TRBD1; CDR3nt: TGTGCCAGCAGCTTGGATGTTAGGACAGGACGTAAATCACCCCTCCACTTT; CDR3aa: CASSLDVRTGRKSPLHF
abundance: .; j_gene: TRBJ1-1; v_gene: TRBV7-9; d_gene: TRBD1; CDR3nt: TGTGCCAGCAGCCCCACAGGGGAGCGAGCTTTCTTT; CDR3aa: CASSPTGERAFF
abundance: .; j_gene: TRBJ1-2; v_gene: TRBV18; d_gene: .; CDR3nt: TGTGCCAGCTCACGCAACGATGGACGGAGGGATAACTATGGCTACACCTTC; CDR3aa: CASSRNDGRRDNYGYTF
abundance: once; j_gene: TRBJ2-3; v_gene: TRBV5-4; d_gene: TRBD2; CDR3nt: TGTGCCAGCAGCTTGGAAGCGGGGGCCTTTACGCAGTATTTT; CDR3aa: CASSLEAGAFTQYF
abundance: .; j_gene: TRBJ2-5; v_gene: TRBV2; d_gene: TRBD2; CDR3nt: TGTGCCAGCTCAGGGTTAGCGGGAGTTCGGGAGACCCAGTACTTC; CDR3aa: CASSGLAGVRETQYF
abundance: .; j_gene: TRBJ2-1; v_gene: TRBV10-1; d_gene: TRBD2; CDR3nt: TGCGCCAGCAGTGACCAAATAGCGGGAGGTTGGTACAATGAGCAGTTCTTC; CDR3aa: CASSDQIAGGWYNEQFF